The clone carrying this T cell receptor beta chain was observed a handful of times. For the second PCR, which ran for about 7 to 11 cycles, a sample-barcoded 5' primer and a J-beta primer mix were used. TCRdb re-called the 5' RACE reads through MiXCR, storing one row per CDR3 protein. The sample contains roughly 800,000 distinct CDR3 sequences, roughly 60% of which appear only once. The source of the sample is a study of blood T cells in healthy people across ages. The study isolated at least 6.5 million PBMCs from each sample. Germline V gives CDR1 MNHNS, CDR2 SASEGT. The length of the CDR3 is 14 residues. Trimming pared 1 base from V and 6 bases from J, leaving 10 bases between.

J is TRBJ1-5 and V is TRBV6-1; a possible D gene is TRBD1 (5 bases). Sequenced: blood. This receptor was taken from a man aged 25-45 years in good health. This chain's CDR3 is CASSEDWGGQPQHF. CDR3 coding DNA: TGTGCCAGCAGTGAAGACTGGGGGGGTCAGCCCCAGCATTTT.